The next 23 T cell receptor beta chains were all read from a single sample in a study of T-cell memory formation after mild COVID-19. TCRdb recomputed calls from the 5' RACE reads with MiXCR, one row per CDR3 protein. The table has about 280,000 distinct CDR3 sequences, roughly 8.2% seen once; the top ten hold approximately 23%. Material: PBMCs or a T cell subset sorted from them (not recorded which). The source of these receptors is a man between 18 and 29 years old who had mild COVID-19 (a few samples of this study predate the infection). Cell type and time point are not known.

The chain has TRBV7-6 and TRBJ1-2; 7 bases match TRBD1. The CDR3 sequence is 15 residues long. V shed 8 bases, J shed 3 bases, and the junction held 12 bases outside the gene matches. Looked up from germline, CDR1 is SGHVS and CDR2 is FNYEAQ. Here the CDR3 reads CASSRGGWGDYGYTF. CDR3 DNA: TGTGCCAGCTCACGAGGGGGCTGGGGTGACTATGGCTACACCTTC.

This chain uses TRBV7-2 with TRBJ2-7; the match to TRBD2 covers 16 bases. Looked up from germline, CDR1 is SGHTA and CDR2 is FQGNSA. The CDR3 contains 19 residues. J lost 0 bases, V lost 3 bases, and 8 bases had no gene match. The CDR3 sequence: CASSFSGTSGGESSYEQYV. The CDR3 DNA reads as TGTGCCAGCAGCTTTTCCGGGACTAGCGGGGGGGAGAGCTCCTACGAGCAGTACGTC.

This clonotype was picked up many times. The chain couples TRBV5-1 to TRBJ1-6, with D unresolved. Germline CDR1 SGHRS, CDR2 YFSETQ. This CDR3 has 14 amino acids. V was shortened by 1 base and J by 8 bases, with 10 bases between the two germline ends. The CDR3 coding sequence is TGCGCCAGCAGCTTGCATAGCATGGATTCACCCCTCCACTTT. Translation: CASSLHSMDSPLHF. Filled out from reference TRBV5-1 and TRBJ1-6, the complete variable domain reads KAGVTQTPRYLIKTRGQQVTLSCSPISGHRSVSWYQQTPGQGLQFLFEYFSETQRNKGNFPGRFSGRQFSNSRSEMNVSTLELGDSALYLCASSLHSMDSPLHFGNGTRLTVT.

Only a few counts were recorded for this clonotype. The CDR3 reads CASSNRQGEGYGYTF. For the CDR3, the DNA is TGTGCCAGCAGTAATAGACAGGGGGAGGGGTATGGCTACACCTTC. The chain uses TRBV6-5 and TRBJ1-2; TRBD1 matches at 9 bases. The junction had 9 bases not matched to a gene; V was cut back by 5 bases and J by 5 bases. The CDR3 runs 15 residues. Germline CDR1 is MNHEY and CDR2 is SVGAGI.

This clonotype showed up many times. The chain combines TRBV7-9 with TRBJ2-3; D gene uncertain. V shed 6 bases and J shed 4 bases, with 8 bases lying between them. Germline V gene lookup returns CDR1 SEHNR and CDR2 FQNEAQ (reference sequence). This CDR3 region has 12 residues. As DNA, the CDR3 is TGTGCCAGCAGATACGACCCAGATACGCAGTATTTT. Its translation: CASRYDPDTQYF.

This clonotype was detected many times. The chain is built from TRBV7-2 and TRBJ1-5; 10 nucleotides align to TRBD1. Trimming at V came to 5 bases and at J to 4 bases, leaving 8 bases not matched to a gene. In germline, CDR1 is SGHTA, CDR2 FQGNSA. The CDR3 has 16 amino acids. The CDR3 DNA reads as TGTGCCAGCAGCCAACCAGGGACAGGGGCGAATCAGCCCCAGCATTTT. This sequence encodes CASSQPGTGANQPQHF. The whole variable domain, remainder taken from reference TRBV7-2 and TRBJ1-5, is GAGVSQSPSNKVTEKGKDVELRCDPISGHTALYWYRQSLGQGLEFLIYFQGNSAPDKSGLPSDRFSAERTGGSVSTLTIQRTQQEDSAVYLCASSQPGTGANQPQHFGDGTRLSIL.

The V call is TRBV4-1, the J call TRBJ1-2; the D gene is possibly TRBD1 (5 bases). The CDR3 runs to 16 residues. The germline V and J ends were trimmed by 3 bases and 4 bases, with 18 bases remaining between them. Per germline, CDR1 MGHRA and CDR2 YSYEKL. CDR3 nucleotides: TGCGCCAGCAGCCATGCTGCGGGACGGAGTTCCTATGGCTACACCTTC. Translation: CASSHAAGRSSYGYTF.

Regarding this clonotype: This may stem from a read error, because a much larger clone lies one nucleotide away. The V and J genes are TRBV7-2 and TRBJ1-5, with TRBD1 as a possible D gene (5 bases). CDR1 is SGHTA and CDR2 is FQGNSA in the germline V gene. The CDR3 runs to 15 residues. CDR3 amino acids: CASSFGGTRGQTQHF. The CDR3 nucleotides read TGTGCCAGCAGCTTTGGGGGTACGAGGGGTCAGACCCAGCATTTT.

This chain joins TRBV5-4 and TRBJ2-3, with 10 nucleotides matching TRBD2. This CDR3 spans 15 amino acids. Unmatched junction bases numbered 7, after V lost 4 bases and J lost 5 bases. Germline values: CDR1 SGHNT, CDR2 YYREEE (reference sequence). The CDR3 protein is CASSSGGALGDTQYF. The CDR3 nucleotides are TGTGCCAGCAGCAGCGGGGGGGCTCTCGGAGATACGCAGTATTTT.

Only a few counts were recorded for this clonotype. Written as DNA, the CDR3 is TGCGCCAGCAGCCCCTTTACTAGCGGGGGCTGGGAGACCCAGTACTTC. This sequence encodes CASSPFTSGGWETQYF. The V call is TRBV5-1, the J call TRBJ2-5; TRBD2 aligns across 11 bases. The V and J ends lost 4 bases and 5 bases, in that order; junction bases with no gene match: 10. Looked up from germline, CDR1 is SGHRS and CDR2 is YFSETQ. The CDR3 loop spans 16 amino acids.

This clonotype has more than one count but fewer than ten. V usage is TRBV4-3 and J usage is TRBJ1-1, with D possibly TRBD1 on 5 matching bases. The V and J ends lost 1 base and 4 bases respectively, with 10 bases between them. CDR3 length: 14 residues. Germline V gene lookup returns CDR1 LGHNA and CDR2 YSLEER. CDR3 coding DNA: TGCGCCAGCAGCCAAGGAGGACATCCCACTGAAGCTTTCTTT. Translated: CASSQGGHPTEAFF.

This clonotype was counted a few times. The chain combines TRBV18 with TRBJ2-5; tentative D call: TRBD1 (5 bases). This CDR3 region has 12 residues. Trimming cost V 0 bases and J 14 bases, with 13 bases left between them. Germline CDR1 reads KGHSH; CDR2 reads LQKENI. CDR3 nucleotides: TGTGCCAGCTCACCACCTACAGGACGAATTTACTTC. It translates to CASSPPTGRIYF. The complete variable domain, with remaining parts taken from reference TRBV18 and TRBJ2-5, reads NAGVMQNPRHLVRRRGQEARLRCSPMKGHSHVYWYRQLPEEGLKFMVYLQKENIIDESGMPKERFSAEFPKEGPSILRIQQVVRGDSAAYFCASSPPTGRIYFGPGTRLLVL.

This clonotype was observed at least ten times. The chain's CDR3 is CASSLSLNTEAFF. The CDR3, as DNA: TGTGCCAGCAGCTTAAGTTTGAACACTGAAGCTTTCTTT. This sequence joins TRBV7-3 and TRBJ1-1, with D hard to call. This CDR3 has 13 residues. Germline V gene data show CDR1 as SGHTA and CDR2 as FQGTGA. V shed 1 base and J shed 0 bases, with 3 bases lying between them.

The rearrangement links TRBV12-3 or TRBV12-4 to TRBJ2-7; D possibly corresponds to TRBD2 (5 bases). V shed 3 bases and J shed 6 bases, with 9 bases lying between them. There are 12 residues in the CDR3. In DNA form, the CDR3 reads TGTGCCAGCAGTTTCGGCGGGTTCGAGCAGTACTTC. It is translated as CASSFGGFEQYF.

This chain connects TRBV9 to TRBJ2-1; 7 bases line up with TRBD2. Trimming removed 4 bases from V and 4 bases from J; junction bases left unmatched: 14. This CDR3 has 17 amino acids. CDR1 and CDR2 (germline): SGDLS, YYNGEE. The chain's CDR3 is CASSFSGSAGEYNEQFF. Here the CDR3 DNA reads TGTGCCAGCAGCTTCTCAGGGAGCGCGGGGGAATACAATGAGCAGTTCTTC.

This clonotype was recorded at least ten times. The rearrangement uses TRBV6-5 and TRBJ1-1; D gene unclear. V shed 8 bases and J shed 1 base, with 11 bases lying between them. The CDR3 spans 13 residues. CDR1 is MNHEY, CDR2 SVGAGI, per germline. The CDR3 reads CASGFRGNTEAFF. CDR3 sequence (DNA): TGTGCCAGCGGATTTCGGGGGAACACTGAAGCTTTCTTT.

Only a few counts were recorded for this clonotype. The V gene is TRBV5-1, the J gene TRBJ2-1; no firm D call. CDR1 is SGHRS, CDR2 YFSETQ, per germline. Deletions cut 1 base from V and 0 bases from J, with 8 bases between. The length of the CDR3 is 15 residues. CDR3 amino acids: CASSLQDSSYNEQFF. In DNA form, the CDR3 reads TGCGCCAGCAGCTTGCAGGATAGCTCCTACAATGAGCAGTTCTTC.

CDR3 region: CASSPGTMNTEAFF. The CDR3 bases are TGTGCCAGCAGCCCCGGGACAATGAACACTGAAGCTTTCTTT. The rearrangement uses TRBV7-9 and TRBJ1-1, with a weak D call TRBD1 (6 bases). This CDR3 contains 14 residues. Germline V gene sequence: CDR1 SEHNR, CDR2 FQNEAQ (reference sequence). V was shortened by 5 bases and J by 0 bases, with 10 bases between the two germline ends. Supplemented by reference TRBV7-9 and TRBJ1-1, the full variable domain reads DTGVSQNPRHKITKRGQNVTFRCDPISEHNRLYWYRQTLGQGPEFLTYFQNEAQLEKSRLLSDRFSAERPKGSFSTLEIQRTEQGDSAMYLCASSPGTMNTEAFFGQGTRLTVV.

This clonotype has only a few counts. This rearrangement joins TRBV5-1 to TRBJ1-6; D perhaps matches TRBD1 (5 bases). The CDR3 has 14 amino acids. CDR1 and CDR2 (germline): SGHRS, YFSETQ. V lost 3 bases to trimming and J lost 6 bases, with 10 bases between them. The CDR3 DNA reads TGCGCCAGCAGCTACGACAGCCCTAATTCACCCCTCCACTTT. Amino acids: CASSYDSPNSPLHF. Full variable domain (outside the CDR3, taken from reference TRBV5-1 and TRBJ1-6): KAGVTQTPRYLIKTRGQQVTLSCSPISGHRSVSWYQQTPGQGLQFLFEYFSETQRNKGNFPGRFSGRQFSNSRSEMNVSTLELGDSALYLCASSYDSPNSPLHFGNGTRLTVT.

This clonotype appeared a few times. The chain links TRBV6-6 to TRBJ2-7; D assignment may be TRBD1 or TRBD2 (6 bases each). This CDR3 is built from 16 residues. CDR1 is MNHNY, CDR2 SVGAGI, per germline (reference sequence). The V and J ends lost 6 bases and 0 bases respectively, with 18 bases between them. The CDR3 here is CASSTTRGAGSYEQYV. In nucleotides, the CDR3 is TGTGCCAGCAGCACAACGAGGGGGGCTGGCTCCTACGAGCAGTACGTC.

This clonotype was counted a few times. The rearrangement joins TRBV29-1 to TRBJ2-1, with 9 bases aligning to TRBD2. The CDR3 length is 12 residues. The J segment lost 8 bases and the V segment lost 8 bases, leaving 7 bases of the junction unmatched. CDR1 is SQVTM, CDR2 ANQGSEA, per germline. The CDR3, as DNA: TGCAGCACGAGGACTAGCGTCTATGAGCAGTTCTTC. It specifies CSTRTSVYEQFF.

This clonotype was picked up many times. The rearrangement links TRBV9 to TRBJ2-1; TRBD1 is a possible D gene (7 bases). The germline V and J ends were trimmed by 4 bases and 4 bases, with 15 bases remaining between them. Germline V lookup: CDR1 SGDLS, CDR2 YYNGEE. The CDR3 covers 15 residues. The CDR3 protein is CASSLGGGQYNEQFF. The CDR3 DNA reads TGTGCCAGCAGCCTAGGAGGGGGCCAGTACAATGAGCAGTTCTTC.

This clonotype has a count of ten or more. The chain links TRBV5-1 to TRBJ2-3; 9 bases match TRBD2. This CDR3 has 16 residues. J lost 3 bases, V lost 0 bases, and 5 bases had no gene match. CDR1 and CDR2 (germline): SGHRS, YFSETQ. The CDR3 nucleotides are TGCGCCAGCAGCTTGGCCTCAGCGGGGGGAACAGATACGCAGTATTTT. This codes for CASSLASAGGTDTQYF. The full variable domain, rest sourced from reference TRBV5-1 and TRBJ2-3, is KAGVTQTPRYLIKTRGQQVTLSCSPISGHRSVSWYQQTPGQGLQFLFEYFSETQRNKGNFPGRFSGRQFSNSRSEMNVSTLELGDSALYLCASSLASAGGTDTQYFGPGTRLTVL.